The clone carrying this T cell receptor beta chain was recorded at least ten times. Its matching antigen is unknown. Amplified regions were TCR beta CDR3 sequences from RNA transcripts. The TCR CDR3 first-round RT-PCR relied on the HTBI primer set. TCRdb reanalysed the multiplex PCR reads using MiXCR and keeps one entry per CDR3 protein. The sample has approximately 400,000 distinct CDR3 sequences; around 15% are singletons. This sample was included in a study of T cells in Graves' hyperthyroidism and ophthalmopathy. Study results and caveats: Most clonotypes expanded in the thyroid (above 0.001) were also present in blood.

The CDR3 totals 15 residues. V was pared by 6 bases and J by 8 bases, with 17 bases between. The source is a young woman with Graves' ophthalmopathy. The chain combines TRBV12-3 or TRBV12-4 with TRBJ1-6; D ambiguous. The sample comprised blood. The CDR3 sequence: CASRSSSGNDSPLHF. DNA for the CDR3: TGTGCCAGCAGATCCTCCTCGGGTAACGATTCACCCCTCCACTTT.